This passage covers 9 T cell receptor beta chains from one sample sequenced in a study of regulatory T cells in long-lasting Graves disease. Documented time point: newly diagnosed GD, antithyroid drugs for less than 3 months. Extracted PBMC RNA gave rise to the TCR library. Both iRepertoire HTBI primers and Arm-PCR of CDR3 regions were used to build the TCR beta libraries. TCRdb analysed the multiplex PCR reads with MiXCR anew, one entry per CDR3 protein. This sample carries approximately 400,000 distinct CDR3 sequences, about 16% of them seen once, and the ten largest clones take 16%. This sample also belongs to another study, concerning T cells in Graves' hyperthyroidism and ophthalmopathy.

Source: peripheral blood mononuclear cells (PBMCs), taken at new diagnosis, from a patient treated with antithyroid drugs. All receptors derive from a woman younger than 45 with Graves disease.

The table lists this clonotype with many counts. The CDR3 here is CASSLRSSGNGDTQYF. For the CDR3, the DNA is TGCGCCAGCAGCTTACGGTCTAGCGGGAACGGAGATACGCAGTATTTT. The chain combines TRBV5-1 with TRBJ2-3; 9 bases line up with TRBD2. In germline, CDR1 is SGHRS, CDR2 YFSETQ. The CDR3 runs to 16 residues. Germline trimming cut 2 bases from V and 5 bases from J; bases unmatched to any gene: 9.

This clonotype came up a few times. V is TRBV5-6 and J is TRBJ2-1; 7 bases are shared with TRBD2. The CDR3 extends over 15 amino acids. V lost 3 bases and J lost 8; bases outside the gene matches: 11. Germline V gene sequence: CDR1 SGHDT, CDR2 YYEEEE. The CDR3 nucleotides read TGTGCCAGCAGCTCTGTTAGCGGGCGGATGGATGAGCAGTTCTTC. The encoded protein is CASSSVSGRMDEQFF.

This clonotype was counted ten times or more. The chain employs TRBV12-3 or TRBV12-4 and TRBJ2-5; D is possibly TRBD2 (6 bases). The CDR3 is made up of 15 amino acids. Trimming took 2 bases from V and 1 from J, leaving 11 bases between them. The CDR3 is CASSLRGTRQETQYF. For the CDR3, the DNA is TGTGCCAGCAGTTTACGGGGGACCCGCCAAGAGACCCAGTACTTC.

There are many counts of this clonotype. The gene calls are TRBV20-1 and TRBJ2-7; D may match TRBD1 or TRBD2 (6 bases each). CDR3 length: 15 residues. The germline V gene encodes CDR1 DFQATT and CDR2 SNEGSKA (reference sequence). Trimming took 6 bases from V and 2 from J, leaving 20 bases between them. The CDR3 reads CSAAGGLGPTYEQYF. CDR3 in DNA: TGCAGTGCCGCTGGGGGGCTAGGCCCTACCTACGAGCAGTACTTC.

This clonotype was seen a few times. V is TRBV5-1 and J is TRBJ2-3, with 13 bases aligning to TRBD2. The CDR3 contains 18 residues. V trimming: 2 bases; J trimming: 3 bases; junction bases outside the gene matches: 9. Germline V gives CDR1 SGHRS, CDR2 YFSETQ. The CDR3, as DNA: TGCGCCAGCAGCTTCGGACTAGCGGGAGTAGGTGTAACAGATACGCAGTATTTT. Translated, it gives CASSFGLAGVGVTDTQYF.

This clonotype has more than one count but fewer than ten. The J gene is TRBJ2-6, the V gene TRBV19; 10 bases align to TRBD1. J lost 1 base, V lost 1 base, and 7 bases had no gene match. The V gene's germline CDR1 is LNHDA and CDR2 SQIVND (reference sequence). CDR3 length equals 19 residues. The DNA of the CDR3 is TGTGCCAGTAGTATAGCAGCCGGGACAGGGGAATCTGGGGCCAACGTCCTGACTTTC. As protein: CASSIAAGTGESGANVLTF.

The sample holds many counts of this clonotype. The chain couples TRBV29-1 to TRBJ2-7, with 7 positions matching TRBD2. Germline loops: CDR1 SQVTM, CDR2 ANQGSEA. After removal of 5 bases from V and 12 bases from J, the junction contained 10 bases not matched to a gene. This CDR3 has 11 amino acids. DNA of the CDR3: TGCAGCGTTAGGGAACAGCGGGGTTGGTACTTC. This translates into CSVREQRGWYF.

V usage is TRBV27 and J usage is TRBJ2-7; tentative D call: TRBD1 (6 bases). V shed 5 bases and J shed 6 bases, with 20 bases lying between them. The germline CDR1 and CDR2 sequences are MNHEY and SMNVEV (reference sequence). The CDR3 is 15 amino acids. CDR3 DNA sequence: TGTGCCAGCAGTCCGGCAGGGGCCCTAGAGAGCGAGCAGTACTTC. Residues: CASSPAGALESEQYF.

The table lists this clonotype with a few counts. The chain uses TRBV6-1 and TRBJ2-2, with D unresolved. This CDR3 has 16 residues. V lost 6 bases and J 0 bases, leaving 14 bases between the germline ends. Looked up from germline, CDR1 is MNHNS and CDR2 is SASEGT. The CDR3 DNA follows: TGTGCCAGCAGAACTACAGCGTTCGCGAACACCGGGGAGCTGTTTTTT. Residues: CASRTTAFANTGELFF.